This T cell receptor beta chain was captured in a study of cytomegalovirus exposure and HLA in healthy donors. Study conclusions and caveats: In vitro assays verified that a few CMV-associated chains recognized CMV antigens specifically. Some TCR beta chains (more than 150 of them) were listed as cytomegalovirus-associated. The tendency of first-cohort TCR clusters to co-occur in the 120 or so validation repertoires was identified by a subsequent analysis.

Trimming cost V 0 bases and J 2 bases, with 8 bases left between them. The CDR3 is 14 amino acids. In germline, CDR1 is SEHNR, CDR2 FQNEAQ (reference sequence). The assay was immunoSEQ multiplex PCR, and TCRdb's table has in-frame clones only and misses some. The sample carries about 110,000 clones, more than 90% recorded once. Note on this clone: Its antigen is not identified.

The sequenced sample was PBMCs. The chain employs TRBV7-9 and TRBJ2-7; tentatively, D is TRBD2 (5 bases). The receptor comes from a woman between 18 and 29 years old in good health and CMV-seronegative. CDR3 nucleotide sequence: TGTGCCAGCAGCTTAGCGGACGGGGCCTACGAGCAGTACTTC. Encoded protein: CASSLADGAYEQYF. The full variable domain, its missing parts supplied by reference TRBV7-9 and TRBJ2-7, is DTGVSQNPRHKITKRGQNVTFRCDPISEHNRLYWYRQTLGQGPEFLTYFQNEAQLEKSRLLSDRFSAERPKGSFSTLEIQRTEQGDSAMYLCASSLADGAYEQYFGPGTRLTVT.